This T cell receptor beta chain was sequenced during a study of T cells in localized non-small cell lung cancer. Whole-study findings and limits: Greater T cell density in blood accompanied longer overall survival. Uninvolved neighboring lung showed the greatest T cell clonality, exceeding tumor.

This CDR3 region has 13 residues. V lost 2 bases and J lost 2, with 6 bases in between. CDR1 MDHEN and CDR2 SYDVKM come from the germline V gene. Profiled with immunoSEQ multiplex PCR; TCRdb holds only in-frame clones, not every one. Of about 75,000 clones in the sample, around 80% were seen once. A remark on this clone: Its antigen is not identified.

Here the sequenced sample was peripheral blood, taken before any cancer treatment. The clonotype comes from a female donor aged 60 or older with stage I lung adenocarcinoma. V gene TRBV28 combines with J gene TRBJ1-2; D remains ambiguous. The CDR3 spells CASSLTRNYGYTF. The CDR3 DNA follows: TGTGCCAGCAGTTTAACCCGCAACTATGGCTACACCTTC.